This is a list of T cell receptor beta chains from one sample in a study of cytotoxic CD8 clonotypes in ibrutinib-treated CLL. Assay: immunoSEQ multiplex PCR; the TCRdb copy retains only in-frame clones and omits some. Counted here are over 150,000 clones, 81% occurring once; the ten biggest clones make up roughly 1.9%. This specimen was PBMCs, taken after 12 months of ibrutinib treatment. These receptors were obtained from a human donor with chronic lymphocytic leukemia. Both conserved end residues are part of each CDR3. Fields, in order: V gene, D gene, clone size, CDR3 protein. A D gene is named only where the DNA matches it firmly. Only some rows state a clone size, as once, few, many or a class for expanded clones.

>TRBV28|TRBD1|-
CASIDRGRGDYGYTF
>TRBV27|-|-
CASSLRSGNTIYF
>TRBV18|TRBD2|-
CASSPQTSGTLYEQYF
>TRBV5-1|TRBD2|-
CASSLASFNSGRVEFF
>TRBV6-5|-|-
CASSYRPGLGPETQYF
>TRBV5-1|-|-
CASSSDSVGELFF
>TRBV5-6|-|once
CASSLEGRQYF
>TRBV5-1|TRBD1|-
CASSLSGTGDEAFF
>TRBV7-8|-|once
CASSYPGGSNQPQHF
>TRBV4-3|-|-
CASSQDRGAEAFF